These 18 T cell receptor beta chains share one sample of origin, sequenced in a study of PD-1 blockade in classical Hodgkin lymphoma. The repertoire was sequenced with immunoSEQ multiplex PCR; TCRdb's copy has only in-frame clones and lacks some. Here the sample spans about 85,000 clones, approximately 91% being singletons. Every patient was affected by relapse after autologous stem cell transplantation, while exposure to brentuximab vedotin was not uniform. Specimen: peripheral blood mononuclear cells (PBMCs), collected before the second cycle of nivolumab. The receptors stem from a human donor with classical Hodgkin lymphoma.

This clone has just one count. This chain connects TRBV14 to TRBJ2-1; 14 positions agree with TRBD2. The junction had 6 bases not matched to a gene; V was cut back by 2 bases and J by 6 bases. Per the germline V gene, CDR1 is SGHDN and CDR2 is FVKESK. This CDR3 has 17 residues. For the CDR3, the DNA is TGTGCCAGCAGCCAAAATATGGGACTAGCGGGGGCCAATGAGCAGTTCTTC. Amino acid sequence: CASSQNMGLAGANEQFF.

The J gene is TRBJ1-1, the V gene TRBV27, with a weak D call TRBD1 (5 bases). CDR1 is MNHEY, CDR2 SMNVEV, per germline (reference sequence). V shed 6 bases and J shed 1 base, with 9 bases lying between them. The CDR3 sequence is 13 residues long. CDR3 in amino acids: CASRTARNTEAFF. In nucleotides, the CDR3 is TGTGCCAGCAGGACAGCCAGGAACACTGAAGCTTTCTTT.

The CDR3 DNA is TGTGCCAGCAGTATCGACAGGGGAGGATCCTACGAGCAGTACTTC. It is translated as CASSIDRGGSYEQYF. The J gene is TRBJ2-7, the V gene TRBV6-5; 8 bases line up with TRBD1. The CDR3 is 15 amino acids. With V trimmed by 5 bases and J by 1 base, 7 bases remained unmatched. Germline V CDR1 and CDR2: MNHEY, SVGAGI.

V usage is TRBV7-9 and J usage is TRBJ2-7, with D possibly matching TRBD2 (5 bases). The CDR3 loop spans 12 amino acids. V was shortened by 4 bases and J by 3 bases, with 7 bases between the two germline ends. Per the germline V gene, CDR1 is SEHNR and CDR2 is FQNEAQ (reference sequence). The CDR3 is CASSSAGYEQYF. The CDR3 region has the DNA TGTGCCAGCAGCTCCGCGGGCTACGAGCAGTACTTC.

The rearrangement uses TRBV30 and TRBJ1-2; D uncertain. The germline V gene has CDR1 GTSNPN and CDR2 SVGIG (reference sequence). The CDR3 has 11 amino acids. Trimming cost V 2 bases and J 6 bases, with 7 bases left between them. The CDR3 is CAWSKGDGYTF. CDR3 sequence (DNA): TGTGCCTGGAGTAAGGGCGATGGCTACACCTTC.

The J gene is TRBJ2-3, the V gene TRBV6-4; D may be TRBD2 (6 bases). V was clipped by 0 bases and J by 6 bases, with 16 bases between them. The CDR3 covers 16 residues. CDR1 MRHNA and CDR2 SNTAGT come from the germline V gene. CDR3 bases: TGTGCCAGCAGTGACTCTTCCGGACTAAGCTTTGATACGCAGTATTTT. Its protein is CASSDSSGLSFDTQYF.

The chain uses TRBV19 and TRBJ1-2; 10 bases are a match to TRBD1. Trimming took 3 bases from V and 7 from J; bases not matched to a gene: 8. CDR1 LNHDA and CDR2 SQIVND come from the germline V gene (reference sequence). CDR3 length: 15 residues. The CDR3 here is CASSIHGDRGGGYTF. The CDR3 coding sequence is TGTGCCAGTAGTATTCATGGGGACAGGGGTGGTGGCTACACCTTC.

The rearrangement links TRBV5-6 to TRBJ2-7; no firm D call. V was shortened by 3 bases and J by 4 bases, with 17 bases between the two germline ends. The CDR3 length is 15 residues. CDR1 and CDR2 (germline): SGHDT, YYEEEE. CDR3 nucleotides: TGTGCCAGCAGCTCCCTTGTACGGGCGCCGTACGAGCAGTACTTC. Translating it yields CASSSLVRAPYEQYF.

V is TRBV6-1 and J is TRBJ1-3; perhaps TRBD1 as D (5 bases). CDR1 is MNHNS and CDR2 is SASEGT in the germline V gene. This CDR3 is 14 amino acids long. The ends were cut back, 5 bases at V and 6 bases at J, with 14 bases in the middle. The CDR3 DNA reads as TGTGCCAGCAGTCACCGGGACCGATCAAACACCATATATTTT. Translating gives CASSHRDRSNTIYF.

The chain uses TRBV9 and TRBJ2-7; 12 bases fit TRBD2. The germline CDR1 and CDR2 sequences are SGDLS and YYNGEE. Trimming cost V 4 bases and J 2 bases; bases outside gene matches: 4. The CDR3 sequence is 15 residues long. The CDR3 DNA reads TGTGCCAGCAGCTCCGGACTAGCGGGACCCTACGAGCAGTACTTC. This encodes CASSSGLAGPYEQYF.

The chain combines TRBV7-6 with TRBJ1-1, with 7 bases that match TRBD1. Germline loops: CDR1 SGHVS, CDR2 FNYEAQ. The junction had 6 bases not matched to a gene; V was cut back by 5 bases and J by 0 bases. This CDR3 spans 15 amino acids. The CDR3 DNA reads TGTGCCAGCAGCGGGACAGCGGCCATGAACACTGAAGCTTTCTTT. Translated, it gives CASSGTAAMNTEAFF.

The chain joins TRBV10-1 to TRBJ2-3, with D maybe TRBD2 (5 bases). Germline loops: CDR1 WNHNN, CDR2 SYGVQD (reference sequence). The CDR3 is 15 residues long. V was cut by 2 bases and J by 4 bases, with 13 bases left in between. The CDR3, as DNA: TGCGCCAGCAGTGAGGGGTGGAGGAGCCCAGATACGCAGTATTTT. As protein: CASSEGWRSPDTQYF.

The rearrangement joins TRBV2 to TRBJ1-2; unclear D gene. The V gene lost 4 bases and the J gene lost 6 bases, with 15 bases spanning the gap. The CDR3 runs 14 residues. Germline values: CDR1 SNHLY, CDR2 FYNNEI. The CDR3 nucleotides read TGTGCCAGCAGTGTGAAGACTGCGACGAATGGCTACACCTTC. Translated: CASSVKTATNGYTF.

The chain links TRBV5-1 to TRBJ2-7; 7 bases line up with TRBD1. The CDR3 totals 15 residues. In germline, CDR1 is SGHRS, CDR2 YFSETQ. Trimming took 3 bases from V and 2 from J; bases not matched to a gene: 8. DNA of the CDR3: TGCGCCAGCAGCTCCCGGGACAGCACTCCCTACGAGCAGTACTTC. It yields the protein CASSSRDSTPYEQYF.

The rearrangement links TRBV6-5 to TRBJ2-7; D is perhaps TRBD1 or TRBD2 (5 bases each). Germline assignment: CDR1 MNHEY and CDR2 SVGAGI. CDR3 length equals 15 residues. V was clipped by 4 bases and J by 0 bases, with 13 bases between them. In nucleotides, the CDR3 is TGTGCCAGCAGTTTGGGACGTCCCATCTCCTACGAGCAGTACTTC. Translated, it gives CASSLGRPISYEQYF.

This clone has a single count. This chain uses TRBV28 with TRBJ2-1; no clear D gene. Per germline, CDR1 MDHEN and CDR2 SYDVKM. CDR3 length: 15 residues. Trimming left V 3 bases short and J 0 bases short, with 9 bases between. In nucleotides, the CDR3 is TGTGCCAGCAGTTTGAGCTTGAGCTCCTACAATGAGCAGTTCTTC. Amino acid sequence: CASSLSLSSYNEQFF.

The chain couples TRBV4-1 to TRBJ2-5, with 13 bases matching TRBD2. Germline CDR1 reads MGHRA; CDR2 reads YSYEKL. This CDR3 spans 20 amino acids. The V gene end was trimmed by 0 bases and the J gene end by 4 bases; junction bases not matched to a gene: 14. CDR3 loop: CASSQDKGGLAGVEGETQYF. In DNA form, the CDR3 reads TGCGCCAGCAGCCAAGATAAAGGTGGACTAGCGGGAGTAGAGGGAGAGACCCAGTACTTC.

The chain uses TRBV6-4 and TRBJ1-5; D perhaps matches TRBD1 (6 bases). The CDR3 has 12 amino acids. Germline V gene lookup returns CDR1 MRHNA and CDR2 SNTAGT. V shed 4 bases and J shed 14 bases, with 15 bases lying between them. The CDR3 sequence: CASSVENRDEHF. In nucleotides, the CDR3 is TGTGCCAGCAGTGTCGAAAACAGGGACGAGCATTTT.